The sequence of this T cell receptor (beta chain) was determined in a study of HIV-infected patients and healthy controls. Study outcomes and limitations: HIV-infected patients and controls differed significantly in mean usage of eight alpha and eight beta V genes.

Reverse transcription used roughly 480 ng RNA and constant-region primers for alpha and beta. Alpha and beta chain libraries were made separately by chain-specific third strand synthesis with multiplexing indices. One primer pair amplified all rearrangements per chain; each cDNA got molecular barcodes. Each CDR3 protein gets one entry after TCRdb re-called the 5' RACE reads with MiXCR. The sample consists of approximately 2,000 distinct CDR3 sequences, over 11% of them appearing once. V lost 4 bases to trimming and J lost 7 bases; unmatched junction nucleotides: 10. This CDR3 is 16 amino acids long. The germline gives CDR1 SGHVS, CDR2 FQNEAQ. This clonotype counts as medium-sized. Antigen specificity is unknown. Roughly three months, about 14 weeks, into antiretroviral therapy, follow-up blood was collected. The repertoire came from unfractionated whole blood and reflected all unsorted peripheral T cells.

The material was blood, obtained during antiretroviral therapy. The sequence was collected from an adult with HIV infection. The gene calls are TRBV7-8 and TRBJ2-1; 10 bases line up with TRBD2. The CDR3 DNA reads TGTGCCAGCAGCTACCGCCGGCTAGCGGGAGAAAATGAGCAGTTCTTC. Its protein product is CASSYRRLAGENEQFF.